This T cell receptor beta chain was obtained from a study of Graves' ophthalmopathy and Graves' hyperthyroidism. RNA transcripts were the template, and TCR beta CDR3 regions were amplified from them. HTBI-primed RT-PCR formed the first round, and a multiplex PCR formed the second. Using its own MiXCR run on the multiplex PCR reads, TCRdb lists one record per CDR3 protein. The sample consists of hundreds of thousands of distinct CDR3 sequences, around 21% of them appearing once. The CDR3 is 17 amino acids. The V and J ends lost 1 base and 3 bases respectively, with 16 bases between them. The sample was peripheral blood. The chain recombines TRBV12-3 or TRBV12-4 with TRBJ1-5; D gene ambiguous. The source of this sequence is a young woman with stable Graves' hyperthyroidism. The CDR3 is CASSLELLERNNQPQHF. The CDR3 DNA follows: TGTGCCAGCAGTTTAGAGTTATTAGAGCGGAACAATCAGCCCCAGCATTTT.